Listed below are T cell receptor beta chains from one sample, sequenced in a study of metastatic and nonmetastatic thyroid tumors. TCRdb re-called the PCR reads through MiXCR. This sample has some 15,000 clones, with 25% to 30% found just once. Material for sequencing was adjacent normal tissue. All receptors come from a female donor with papillary thyroid cancer or a benign thyroid nodule (not recorded which). Some clones in this sample may be carry-over from other donors' samples. CDR3s include the opening cysteine and the closing phenylalanine or tryptophan. A D gene is named only where the DNA matches it firmly. Rows may omit the clone size; those that give it use once, few, many or a size class.

D	V	J	size	DNA	CDR3
.	TRBV28	TRBJ1-2	.	TGTGCCATCCAGCCCCGGGCAGTCTATGGCTACACCTTC	CAIQPRAVYGYTF
TRBD1	TRBV19	TRBJ1-5	many	TGTGCCAGTAGTCCTACAGGGGGAAGGAGTCAGCCCCAGCATTTT	CASSPTGGRSQPQHF
.	TRBV4-1	TRBJ1-2	medium-sized	TGCGCCAGCAGCCAAGATTGGGGAGGGGCGTGGGGCTACACCTTC	CASSQDWGGAWGYTF
.	TRBV6-2/TRBV6-3	TRBJ1-5	few	TGTGCCAGCAGTTACGGGGGAACCGGGCAGCCCCAGCATTTT	CASSYGGTGQPQHF
.	TRBV11-2	TRBJ2-7	few	TGTGCCAGCAGCATAGACATTATCTACGAGCAGTACTTC	CASSIDIIYEQYF
TRBD1	TRBV6-1	TRBJ1-4	many	TGTGCCAGCCACCTCGGACAGGCTAACCCGGGGAAAGGGGAAAAACTGTTTTTT	CASHLGQANPGKGEKLFF
.	TRBV15	TRBJ2-1	few	TGTGCCACCAGCAGAGAACGGTACAATGAGCAGTTCTTC	CATSRERYNEQFF
TRBD1	TRBV12-3/TRBV12-4	TRBJ1-1	few	TGTGCCAGCAGAACCGAGGGGGCGCCGGCTTTCTTT	CASRTEGAPAFF
TRBD2	TRBV11-2	TRBJ2-1	.	TGTGCCAGCAGCCCCGTGGGACTAGCGGGAGTTCGGGAGCAGTTCTTC	CASSPVGLAGVREQFF
TRBD1	TRBV5-1	TRBJ2-3	.	TGCGCCAGCAGCTTGGATGGCCAGGGGGAGGATACGCAGTATTTT	CASSLDGQGEDTQYF
TRBD1	TRBV10-3	TRBJ1-6	few	TGTGCCCACGCAGGGGGCGTCGGTTCACCCCTCCACTTT	CAHAGGVGSPLHF
.	TRBV6-6	TRBJ2-3	.	TGTGCCAGCAGTTACGCCCGACTGGGCACAGATACGCAGTATTTT	CASSYARLGTDTQYF
.	TRBV7-2	TRBJ2-5	.	TGTGCCAGCAGCTTAGGGACAGAGCAAGAGACCCAGTACTTC	CASSLGTEQETQYF
TRBD2	TRBV6-1	TRBJ2-1	.	TGTGCCAGCAGTGGAGCGGGGCCTTACAATGAGCAGTTCTTC	CASSGAGPYNEQFF
.	TRBV6-1	TRBJ1-1	many	TGTGCCAGCAGTCTACAGGGCAGTGGGACTGAAGCTTTCTTT	CASSLQGSGTEAFF
TRBD1	TRBV6-1	TRBJ1-5	few	TGTGCCAGCAGTGCGGACAGGGGCTTAGCCCAGCCCCAGCATTTT	CASSADRGLAQPQHF
TRBD1	TRBV7-6	TRBJ2-6	.	TGTGCCAGCAGCTTGGGGACAGGGGGCGCTGGTGCCAACGTCCTGACTTTC	CASSLGTGGAGANVLTF
TRBD2	TRBV12-3/TRBV12-4	TRBJ2-1	large	TGTGCCAGCAGTTTTCAGCGGGAGACGAATGAGCAGTTCTTC	CASSFQRETNEQFF
.	TRBV9	TRBJ2-2	medium-sized	TGTGCCAGCAGCCCAAGGACAGCCCCGAGCGGGGAGCTGTTTTTT	CASSPRTAPSGELFF
.	TRBV6-1	TRBJ2-1	few	TGTGCCAGCAGAGGTCTAGCTTTGAATGAGCAGTTCTTC	CASRGLALNEQFF
TRBD1	TRBV19	TRBJ1-3	.	TGTGCCAGTAGTGTGGGGACAGGGGGCGAGGATTACGGAAACACCATATATTTT	CASSVGTGGEDYGNTIYF
TRBD2	TRBV19	TRBJ2-1	many	TGTGCCAGTAGTAGGGGACTAGCGGAGTACAATGAGCAGTTCTTC	CASSRGLAEYNEQFF
.	TRBV27	TRBJ2-3	.	TGTGCCAGCAGTTTCTCCGGGGTCAGCACAGATACGCAGTATTTT	CASSFSGVSTDTQYF
.	TRBV3-1	TRBJ2-7	.	TGTGCCAGCAGCCAAAGGGCGATGGGTTACGAGCAGTACTTC	CASSQRAMGYEQYF
.	TRBV11-2	TRBJ2-7	.	TGTGCCAGCAGCCCCGGGACACTTTTCGAGCAGTACTTC	CASSPGTLFEQYF
TRBD1	TRBV20-1	TRBJ1-1	.	TGCAGTTCCCAAGGGACAGCTCTCAGCATGAACACTGAAGCTTTCTTT	CSSQGTALSMNTEAFF
TRBD1	TRBV20-1	TRBJ1-1	.	TGCAGTGCTATCGACCGTCAACAGGGGAGGGGTGAAGCTTTCTTT	CSAIDRQQGRGEAFF
TRBD1	TRBV6-2/TRBV6-3	TRBJ2-7	.	TGTGCCAGCAGTTACGGACAGGGGGGCTACGAGCAGTACTTC	CASSYGQGGYEQYF
.	TRBV19	TRBJ2-7	.	TGTGCCAGTAGTATAAAGGCAGACTCCTACGAGCAGTACTTC	CASSIKADSYEQYF
.	TRBV7-8	TRBJ2-5	.	TGTGCCAGCAGCTTAGTCGTCCGTTCGAGGGAGACCCAGTACTTC	CASSLVVRSRETQYF
.	TRBV20-1	TRBJ2-3	.	TGCAGTGCTACCACTAGCACAGATACGCAGTATTTT	CSATTSTDTQYF
.	TRBV5-5	TRBJ1-2	once	TGTGCCAGCAGCGGCGCAGGGCTCTATGGCTACACCTTC	CASSGAGLYGYTF
TRBD1	TRBV6-5	TRBJ2-7	few	TGTGCCAGCAGTTACTACCAGGGGGCGACCTACGAGCAGTACTTC	CASSYYQGATYEQYF
.	TRBV12-5	TRBJ2-7	.	TGTGCTAGTGGTCTTTCGGGTTATGCCTACGAGCAGTACTTC	CASGLSGYAYEQYF
.	TRBV5-1	TRBJ1-2	once	TGCGCCAGCAGCTTGTTGGGGAATGGCTACACCTTC	CASSLLGNGYTF
.	TRBV5-6	TRBJ1-1	few	TGTGCCAGCAGGGGCCAGGTGAACACTGAAGCTTTCTTT	CASRGQVNTEAFF
.	TRBV29-1	TRBJ2-3	few	TGCAGCGGGAGGGACAGCTTGATTAGCACAGATACGCAGTATTTT	CSGRDSLISTDTQYF
TRBD2	TRBV11-2	TRBJ2-2	.	TGTGCCAGCAGCTCCCTAGCGGGAGGCCAACCCGGGGAGCTGTTTTTT	CASSSLAGGQPGELFF
.	TRBV10-3	TRBJ1-1	many	TGTGCCATCAGTGAGTCACAGGGCCAGAACACTGAAGCTTTCTTT	CAISESQGQNTEAFF
TRBD2	TRBV12-3/TRBV12-4	TRBJ2-3	few	TGTGCCAGCAGTCTCAGCGGGAGAGGGAATACGCAGTATTTT	CASSLSGRGNTQYF
.	TRBV2	TRBJ1-1	.	TGTGCCAGCAAGAATACACAGAACACTGAAGCTTTCTTT	CASKNTQNTEAFF
.	TRBV5-1	TRBJ2-2	once	TGCGCCAGCAGCTCTGGGGCGAACACCGGGGAGCTGTTTTTT	CASSSGANTGELFF
.	TRBV4-3	TRBJ1-1	once	TGCGCCAGCAGCCAGATCAGGGGGAACACTGAAGCTTTCTTT	CASSQIRGNTEAFF
TRBD2	TRBV12-3/TRBV12-4	TRBJ2-1	few	TGTGCCAGCAGCGACGGGACTATCGGGTACAATGAGCAGTTCTTC	CASSDGTIGYNEQFF
TRBD2	TRBV5-1	TRBJ2-2	few	TGCGCCAGCAGCTTTGGAGGGACGCTAGCGGACACCGGGGAGCTGTTTTTT	CASSFGGTLADTGELFF
.	TRBV6-1	TRBJ2-7	few	TGTGCCAGCAGTGAAGTCGCGGGCTCCTACGAGCAGTACTTC	CASSEVAGSYEQYF